This T cell receptor beta chain emerged from a study of OX40 agonist ivuxolimab in advanced cancers. Broader study findings: Among some nonresponders, normalized T-cell clonal expansion was also low.

Unmatched junction bases numbered 4, after V lost 6 bases and J lost 2 bases. The CDR3 contains 14 residues. The V gene's germline CDR1 is KGHSH and CDR2 LQKENI. TCRdb's copy holds only in-frame clones and misses some; the assay was immunoSEQ multiplex PCR. The table shows under 85,000 clones, with around 86% occurring only once. Comments on this clone: What it binds is unknown.

J is TRBJ2-7 and V is TRBV18, with TRBD2 matching over 10 bases. The source is an adult with an advanced solid tumor such as melanoma, head and neck, liver or kidney cancer. Sequenced material: CD4+ or CD8+ T cells sorted from blood, taken in a trial of the OX40 agonist ivuxolimab. The CDR3 region is CASSRTSGPYEQYF. The CDR3 DNA follows: TGTGCCAGCTCCAGGACTAGCGGCCCCTACGAGCAGTACTTC.